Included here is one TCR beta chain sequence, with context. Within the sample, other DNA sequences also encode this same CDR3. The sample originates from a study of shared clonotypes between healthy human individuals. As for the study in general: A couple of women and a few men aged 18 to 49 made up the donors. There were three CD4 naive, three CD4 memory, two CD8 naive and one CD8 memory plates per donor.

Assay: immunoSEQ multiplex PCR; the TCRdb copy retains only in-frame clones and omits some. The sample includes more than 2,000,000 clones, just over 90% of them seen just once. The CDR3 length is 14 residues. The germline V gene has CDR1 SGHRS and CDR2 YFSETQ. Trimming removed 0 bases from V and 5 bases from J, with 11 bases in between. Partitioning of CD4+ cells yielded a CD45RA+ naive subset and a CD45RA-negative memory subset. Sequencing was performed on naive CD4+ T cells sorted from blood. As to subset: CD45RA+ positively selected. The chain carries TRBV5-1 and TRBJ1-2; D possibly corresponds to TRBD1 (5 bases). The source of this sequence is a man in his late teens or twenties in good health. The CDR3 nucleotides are TGCGCCAGCAGCTTGGAAGGGGCAGGGTATGGCTACACCTTC. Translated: CASSLEGAGYGYTF. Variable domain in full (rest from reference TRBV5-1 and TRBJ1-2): KAGVTQTPRYLIKTRGQQVTLSCSPISGHRSVSWYQQTPGQGLQFLFEYFSETQRNKGNFPGRFSGRQFSNSRSEMNVSTLELGDSALYLCASSLEGAGYGYTFGSGTRLTVV.